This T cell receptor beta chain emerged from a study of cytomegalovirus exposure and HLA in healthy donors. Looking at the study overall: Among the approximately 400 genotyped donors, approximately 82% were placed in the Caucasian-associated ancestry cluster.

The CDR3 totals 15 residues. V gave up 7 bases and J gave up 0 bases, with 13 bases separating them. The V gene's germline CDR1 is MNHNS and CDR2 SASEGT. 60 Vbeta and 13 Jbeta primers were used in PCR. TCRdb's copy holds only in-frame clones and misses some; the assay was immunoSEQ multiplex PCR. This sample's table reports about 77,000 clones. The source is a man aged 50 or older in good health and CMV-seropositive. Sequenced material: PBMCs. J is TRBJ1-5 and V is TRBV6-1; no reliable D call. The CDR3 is CASNRDLYSNQPQHF. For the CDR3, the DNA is TGTGCCAGCAACAGAGATTTATATAGCAATCAGCCCCAGCATTTT.